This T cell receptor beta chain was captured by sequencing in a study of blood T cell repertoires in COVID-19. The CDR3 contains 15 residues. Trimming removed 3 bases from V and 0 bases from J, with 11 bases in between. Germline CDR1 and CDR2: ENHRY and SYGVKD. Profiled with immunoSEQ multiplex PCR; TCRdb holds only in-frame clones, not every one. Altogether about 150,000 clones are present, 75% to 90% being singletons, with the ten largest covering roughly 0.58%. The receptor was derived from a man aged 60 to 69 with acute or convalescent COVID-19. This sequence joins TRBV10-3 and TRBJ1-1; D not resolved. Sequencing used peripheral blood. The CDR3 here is CAISDPGFMNTEAFF. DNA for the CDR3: TGTGCCATCAGTGACCCAGGTTTCATGAACACTGAAGCTTTCTTT.